These 31 T cell receptor beta chains share one sample of origin, sequenced in a study of beta chain features in type 1 diabetes. No antigen has been assigned to these receptors. General observations from the study: Type 1 diabetes patients had TCRB CDR3s that were shorter (moderately but significantly so) in all four CD4+ subsets.

Investigators reverse transcribed all isolated RNA, so they sequenced expressed TCRB transcripts. Assay: immunoSEQ multiplex PCR; the TCRdb copy retains only in-frame clones and omits some. The table includes about 660,000 clones, around 15% detected once. The sample taken for sequencing was naive CD4+ T cells from blood. Every receptor here comes from a young man with type 1 diabetes.

J is TRBJ2-1 and V is TRBV30, with 9 positions matching TRBD1. This CDR3 is 15 amino acids long. V lost 5 bases, J lost 6 bases, and 11 bases stayed unmatched. Germline V gene data show CDR1 as GTSNPN and CDR2 as SVGIG (reference sequence). This chain's CDR3 is CAWLHRDRVRNEQFF. The CDR3 bases are TGTGCCTGGTTGCACCGGGACAGGGTGCGCAATGAGCAGTTCTTC. Variable domain in full (rest from reference TRBV30 and TRBJ2-1): SQTIHQWPATLVQPVGSPLSLECTVEGTSNPNLYWYRQAAGRGLQLLFYSVGIGQISSEVPQNLSASRPQDRQFILSSKKLLLSDSGFYLCAWLHRDRVRNEQFFGPGTRLTVL.

In this sample, this clone turned up a few times. The J gene is TRBJ1-5, the V gene TRBV15, with D uncertain. The CDR3 length is 14 residues. Germline values: CDR1 LNHNV, CDR2 YYDKDF (reference sequence). Trimming removed 3 bases from V and 2 bases from J, with 8 bases in between. The DNA for the CDR3 is TGTGCCACCAGCAGTTCAGTCGGCAATCAGCCCCAGCATTTT. This encodes CATSSSVGNQPQHF.

The chain has TRBV10-1 and TRBJ2-2, with D perhaps matching TRBD1 (6 bases). There are 14 residues in the CDR3. V was trimmed by 7 bases and J by 2 bases, leaving 11 bases between them. In germline, CDR1 is WNHNN, CDR2 SYGVQD (reference sequence). The CDR3 DNA reads TGCGCCAGCAACCTGGACAGAAACACCGGGGAGCTGTTTTTT. Residues: CASNLDRNTGELFF.

This clone was counted only a few times. V and J are TRBV5-4 and TRBJ2-5, with D possibly being TRBD1 (6 bases). CDR1 is SGHNT and CDR2 is YYREEE in the germline V gene (reference sequence). Trimming pared 4 bases from V and 5 bases from J, leaving 12 bases between. The CDR3 totals 13 residues. This CDR3 is CASSRGQLETQYF. CDR3 bases: TGTGCCAGCAGCCGGGGACAATTGGAGACCCAGTACTTC. The variable domain in full, with the rest retrieved from reference TRBV5-4 and TRBJ2-5, is ETGVTQSPTHLIKTRGQQVTLRCSSQSGHNTVSWYQQALGQGPQFIFQYYREEENGRGNFPPRFSGLQFPNYSSELNVNALELDDSALYLCASSRGQLETQYFGPGTRLLVL.

This clone was counted only a few times. The chain carries TRBV15 and TRBJ2-1; 10 bases line up with TRBD1. The length of the CDR3 is 15 residues. The J segment lost 5 bases and the V segment lost 3 bases, leaving 4 bases of the junction unmatched. CDR1 LNHNV and CDR2 YYDKDF come from the germline V gene (reference sequence). The CDR3 DNA follows: TGTGCCACCAGCAGGGACAGGGGGAACAACAATGAGCAGTTCTTC. This encodes CATSRDRGNNNEQFF.

The rearrangement links TRBV5-1 to TRBJ2-7; 15 bases map to TRBD2. V dropped 4 bases and J dropped 0; count of bases not matched to a gene: 2. The CDR3 length is 16 residues. Germline CDR1 is SGHRS and CDR2 is YFSETQ. The DNA for the CDR3 is TGCGCCAGCAGCGGGGGACTAGCGGGAGGCTCCTACGAGCAGTACTTC. It translates to CASSGGLAGGSYEQYF.

This clone was seen a few times. The CDR3 reads CASSLVQGGGELFF. The CDR3 coding sequence is TGTGCCAGCAGCTTAGTCCAGGGCGGCGGGGAGCTGTTTTTT. The chain links TRBV7-9 to TRBJ2-2, with D possibly matching TRBD1 (5 bases). CDR3 length: 14 residues. Between the trimmed V and J ends, which lost 1 base and 7 bases, there was a span of 10 bases. The germline V gene encodes CDR1 SEHNR and CDR2 FQNEAQ (reference sequence).

This clone appeared a few times. The chain carries TRBV9 and TRBJ2-7; D may match TRBD1 or TRBD2 (5 bases each). The germline V gene has CDR1 SGDLS and CDR2 YYNGEE. Trimming took 0 bases from V and 6 from J, leaving 13 bases between them. The CDR3 loop spans 14 amino acids. CDR3 sequence: CASSVDGQGSEQYF. The DNA for the CDR3 is TGTGCCAGCAGCGTAGATGGACAAGGGAGCGAGCAGTACTTC.

This chain uses TRBV5-1 with TRBJ1-2; 7 bases are shared with TRBD1. Germline-derived CDR1 and CDR2 are SGHRS and YFSETQ. V dropped 4 bases and J dropped 1; count of bases not matched to a gene: 4. This CDR3 has 14 residues. CDR3 bases: TGCGCCAGCAGCATTGGACAGGATAACTATGGCTACACCTTC. Translating it yields CASSIGQDNYGYTF.

V gene TRBV18 combines with J gene TRBJ1-5, with TRBD1 matching 9 bases. The CDR3 consists of 15 residues. CDR1 KGHSH and CDR2 LQKENI come from the germline V gene. Trimming took 1 base from V and 6 from J; bases not matched to a gene: 4. In DNA form, the CDR3 reads TGTGCCAGCTCACCACAACAGGGGGCTGGTCAGCCCCAGCATTTT. This sequence encodes CASSPQQGAGQPQHF.

This chain uses TRBV25-1 with TRBJ1-2, with D maybe TRBD1 (6 bases). The germline gives CDR1 MGHDK, CDR2 SYGVNS. This CDR3 comprises 13 residues. V dropped 7 bases and J dropped 8 bases, with 17 bases sitting between them. The CDR3 nucleotides read TGTGCCAGCAATAGGTGGGGGGCCGTAGGCTACACCTTC. Protein product: CASNRWGAVGYTF.

The chain is built from TRBV6-5 and TRBJ1-1, with TRBD1 matching over 9 bases. This CDR3 has 15 residues. CDR1 is MNHEY and CDR2 is SVGAGI in the germline V gene. V lost 0 bases to trimming and J lost 5 bases; unmatched junction nucleotides: 4. The DNA of the CDR3 is TGTGCCAGCAGTTACTCCGGGACAGGGTTGACTGAAGCTTTCTTT. It is translated as CASSYSGTGLTEAFF.

This rearrangement joins TRBV30 to TRBJ1-1; possibly TRBD1 for D (6 bases). Germline V gene lookup returns CDR1 GTSNPN and CDR2 SVGIG (reference sequence). This CDR3 is built from 16 residues. The V gene lost 2 bases and the J gene lost 0 bases, with 16 bases spanning the gap. CDR3 protein: CAWSPRGRDMNTEAFF. The CDR3, as DNA: TGTGCCTGGAGTCCTCGGGGACGGGACATGAACACTGAAGCTTTCTTT.

The rearrangement joins TRBV2 to TRBJ1-1; D gene ambiguous. The CDR3 loop spans 13 amino acids. The germline V gene encodes CDR1 SNHLY and CDR2 FYNNEI. Deletions cut 6 bases from V and 2 bases from J, with 10 bases between. CDR3 DNA: TGTGCCAGCAGCCTTACACCCAACACTGAAGCTTTCTTT. Residues: CASSLTPNTEAFF.

This clone was found a few times. The V and J genes are TRBV14 and TRBJ2-3; D gene uncertain. The CDR3 is 15 residues long. Germline lookup yields CDR1 SGHDN and CDR2 FVKESK. Trimming cost V 1 base and J 2 bases, with 10 bases left between them. CDR3 coding DNA: TGTGCCAGCAGCCAAGCATACCCTACCACAGATACGCAGTATTTT. Protein sequence: CASSQAYPTTDTQYF.

V and J are TRBV9 and TRBJ2-7; D unresolved. The V and J ends lost 4 bases and 1 base respectively, with 9 bases between them. Germline-derived CDR1 and CDR2 are SGDLS and YYNGEE. CDR3 length: 13 amino acids. CDR3 coding DNA: TGTGCCAGCAGCACCCCAGGTTCCTACGAGCAGTACTTC. Its translation: CASSTPGSYEQYF.

Concerning this clone itself: One end of the junction fails to match germline, which may point to a read error. The same CDR3 arises from other DNA sequences in this sample as well. CDR3 nucleotide sequence: TGCGCCAGCAGCTTGGAATATTCGGGGAACACTGAAGCTTTCTTC. It specifies CASSLEYSGNTEAFF. The chain couples TRBV5-1 to TRBJ1-1, with D unresolved. The CDR3 is 15 amino acids. Germline values: CDR1 SGHRS, CDR2 YFSETQ. The entire variable domain, with the rest obtained from reference TRBV5-1 and TRBJ1-1, is as follows: KAGVTQTPRYLIKTRGQQVTLSCSPISGHRSVSWYQQTPGQGLQFLFEYFSETQRNKGNFPGRFSGRQFSNSRSEMNVSTLELGDSALYLCASSLEYSGNTEAFFGQGTRLTVV.

This clone occurred a few times. This chain joins TRBV25-1 and TRBJ1-3, with TRBD1 as a possible D gene (5 bases). V was trimmed by 8 bases and J by 0 bases, leaving 14 bases between them. CDR3 length: 15 residues. Per the germline V gene, CDR1 is MGHDK and CDR2 is SYGVNS. The CDR3 DNA reads TGTGCCAGCGGGCAGGGCGGCTACTCTGGAAACACCATATATTTT. This codes for CASGQGGYSGNTIYF.

This clone was counted only a few times. The gene calls are TRBV9 and TRBJ1-5; D gene unclear. In germline, CDR1 is SGDLS, CDR2 YYNGEE. The CDR3 extends over 14 amino acids. Trimming shortened V by 4 bases and J by 6 bases, and 14 bases separated the two germline ends. CDR3 sequence reads: CASSPDAGGQPQHF. As DNA, the CDR3 is TGTGCCAGCAGCCCCGACGCCGGCGGTCAGCCCCAGCATTTT. Based on the CDR3 plus reference TRBV9 and TRBJ1-5, the full variable domain is DSGVTQTPKHLITATGQRVTLRCSPRSGDLSVYWYQQSLDQGLQFLIQYYNGEERAKGNILERFSAQQFPDLHSELNLSSLELGDSALYFCASSPDAGGQPQHFGDGTRLSIL.

The chain employs TRBV11-3 and TRBJ2-7; D call uncertain. This CDR3 is 14 amino acids long. Germline CDR1 is SGHNT and CDR2 is YENEEA. With 0 bases removed from V and 6 bases from J, the gap between germline ends came to 12 bases. The CDR3 DNA follows: TGTGCCAGCAGCTTAGAGGGAACCGCCGGCGAGCAGTACTTC. Translation: CASSLEGTAGEQYF.

This chain uses TRBV27 with TRBJ2-3; no clear D gene. Germline V gene sequence: CDR1 MNHEY, CDR2 SMNVEV (reference sequence). The CDR3 is 16 residues long. The V end was cut by 5 bases, the J end by 2 bases, with 17 bases between. The DNA for the CDR3 is TGTGCCAGCAGTCTCCCCGCCAGCGCAAACACAGATACGCAGTATTTT. It yields the protein CASSLPASANTDTQYF.

The chain employs TRBV7-9 and TRBJ2-3, with 9 bases identical to TRBD1. Germline-derived CDR1 and CDR2 are SEHNR and FQNEAQ (reference sequence). J gave up 3 bases and V 1 base, and 2 bases lay outside the gene matches. The CDR3 totals 15 residues. CDR3 loop: CASSLGDRETDTQYF. The CDR3 DNA reads as TGTGCCAGCAGCTTAGGGGACAGGGAAACAGATACGCAGTATTTT. The full variable domain, in which reference TRBV7-9 and TRBJ2-3 provide the parts outside the CDR3, is DTGVSQNPRHKITKRGQNVTFRCDPISEHNRLYWYRQTLGQGPEFLTYFQNEAQLEKSRLLSDRFSAERPKGSFSTLEIQRTEQGDSAMYLCASSLGDRETDTQYFGPGTRLTVL.

This chain links TRBV7-8 with TRBJ1-4, with TRBD1 identical over 7 bases. Germline CDR1 is SGHVS and CDR2 is FQNEAQ. The CDR3 totals 16 residues. V gave up 2 bases and J gave up 5 bases; unmatched junction bases: 8. The CDR3 coding sequence is TGTGCCAGCAGCTTACGACCCGGAGGGGGCAATGAAAAACTGTTTTTT. This codes for CASSLRPGGGNEKLFF.

This clone was found a few times. The V call is TRBV30, the J call TRBJ2-5, with TRBD2 as a possible D gene (6 bases). Per germline, CDR1 GTSNPN and CDR2 SVGIG (reference sequence). V lost 4 bases and J lost 1, with 19 bases in between. The length of the CDR3 is 16 residues. The CDR3 DNA is TGTGCCTGGATGCCGGGACTCCTACGGCGCCAAGAGACCCAGTACTTC. This gives the protein CAWMPGLLRRQETQYF.

This clone was detected only a few times. J is TRBJ2-4 and V is TRBV19; D remains ambiguous. This CDR3 is 16 amino acids long. V lost 2 bases and J 0 bases, leaving 11 bases between the germline ends. Germline values: CDR1 LNHDA, CDR2 SQIVND (reference sequence). The CDR3 DNA sequence: TGTGCCAGTAGTATATCGCAGACACGAGCCAAAAACATTCAGTACTTC. It specifies CASSISQTRAKNIQYF.

The chain recombines TRBV9 with TRBJ2-3; possibly TRBD1 for D (6 bases). The length of the CDR3 is 16 residues. Per the germline V gene, CDR1 is SGDLS and CDR2 is YYNGEE. V lost 2 bases and J 2 bases, leaving 15 bases between the germline ends. CDR3 loop: CASSVDQGMPTDTQYF. The DNA of the CDR3 is TGTGCCAGCAGCGTGGATCAGGGGATGCCCACAGATACGCAGTATTTT.

This clone has more than one count but fewer than ten. The chain uses TRBV28 and TRBJ1-2; no clear D gene. The CDR3 sequence is 12 residues long. CDR1 is MDHEN and CDR2 is SYDVKM in the germline V gene. V was trimmed by 5 bases and J by 2 bases, leaving 6 bases between them. CDR3 sequence (DNA): TGTGCCAGCAGTCCCCGAAACTATGGCTACACCTTC. Its protein product is CASSPRNYGYTF.

The chain joins TRBV29-1 to TRBJ2-7; 13 bases fit TRBD2. Losses at the gene ends were 5 bases for V and 4 bases for J; bases not matched to a gene: 17. From germline, CDR1 is SQVTM and CDR2 ANQGSEA. This CDR3 contains 18 residues. The CDR3 DNA reads as TGCAGCGTTCGCCAAGGACTAGCGGGAGCTCACCCGAGGTACGAGCAGTACTTC. It yields the protein CSVRQGLAGAHPRYEQYF.

In the case of this clone: This specimen includes other DNA sequences encoding the same CDR3. This sequence joins TRBV9 and TRBJ1-5; D is undetermined. This CDR3 has 15 residues. Trimming stripped 0 bases from V and 0 bases from J, with 7 bases between. Germline CDR1 reads SGDLS; CDR2 reads YYNGEE. CDR3: CASSVGANSNQPQHF. The CDR3 nucleotides are TGTGCCAGCAGCGTAGGCGCCAATAGCAATCAGCCCCAGCATTTT. Based on the CDR3 plus reference TRBV9 and TRBJ1-5, the full variable domain is DSGVTQTPKHLITATGQRVTLRCSPRSGDLSVYWYQQSLDQGLQFLIQYYNGEERAKGNILERFSAQQFPDLHSELNLSSLELGDSALYFCASSVGANSNQPQHFGDGTRLSIL.

The chain couples TRBV11-3 to TRBJ2-3, with D maybe TRBD1 (6 bases). This CDR3 region has 15 residues. Germline lookup yields CDR1 SGHNT and CDR2 YENEEA. V was cut by 3 bases and J by 0 bases, with 10 bases left in between. The DNA for the CDR3 is TGTGCCAGCAGCTTCTGGGGGCAAAGCACAGATACGCAGTATTTT. It yields the protein CASSFWGQSTDTQYF.

This chain uses TRBV29-1 with TRBJ1-5; D is undetermined. V shed 6 bases and J shed 0 bases, with 6 bases lying between them. The CDR3 is made up of 12 amino acids. Germline loops: CDR1 SQVTM, CDR2 ANQGSEA. CDR3 bases: TGCAGCGTAACAGTTAGCAATCAGCCCCAGCATTTT. This sequence encodes CSVTVSNQPQHF. Using reference TRBV29-1 and TRBJ1-5 for the parts outside the CDR3, the full variable domain is SAVISQKPSRDICQRGTSLTIQCQVDSQVTMMFWYRQQPGQSLTLIATANQGSEATYESGFVIDKFPISRPNLTFSTLTVSNMSPEDSSIYLCSVTVSNQPQHFGDGTRLSIL.